The 10 T cell receptor beta chains below were found in one sample sequenced in a study of shared clonotypes between healthy human individuals. Produced via immunoSEQ multiplex PCR; TCRdb's table is partial and in-frame only. The profile shows some 1.4 million clones, about 96% of them singletons. Material: naive CD4+ T cells sorted from blood. Subset specified: CD45RA+ positively selected. The receptors shown here come from a man aged 25-45 years in good health.

The chain recombines TRBV5-1 with TRBJ1-6; no definite D call. The germline V gene encodes CDR1 SGHRS and CDR2 YFSETQ. The CDR3 is made up of 13 amino acids. V shed 2 bases and J shed 8 bases, with 8 bases lying between them. The CDR3 region is CASSFGSDSPLHF. The DNA of the CDR3 is TGCGCCAGCAGCTTTGGGTCAGATTCACCCCTCCACTTT.

The chain is built from TRBV18 and TRBJ1-1; the D gene is possibly TRBD1 (6 bases). The V end was cut by 0 bases, the J end by 3 bases, with 11 bases between. CDR3 length: 15 residues. The germline V gene has CDR1 KGHSH and CDR2 LQKENI. The CDR3: CASSPPPGHYTEAFF. In nucleotides, the CDR3 is TGTGCCAGCTCACCACCTCCGGGACACTACACTGAAGCTTTCTTT.

The chain has TRBV19 and TRBJ1-5; unclear D gene. The germline gives CDR1 LNHDA, CDR2 SQIVND (reference sequence). Trimming removed 3 bases from V and 4 bases from J, with 13 bases in between. The CDR3 spans 15 residues. This chain's CDR3 is CASSIDTARNQPQHF. For the CDR3, the DNA is TGTGCCAGTAGTATTGACACAGCAAGAAATCAGCCCCAGCATTTT. Full variable domain (missing parts from reference TRBV19 and TRBJ1-5): DGGITQSPKYLFRKEGQNVTLSCEQNLNHDAMYWYRQDPGQGLRLIYYSQIVNDFQKGDIAEGYSVSREKKESFPLTVTSAQKNPTAFYLCASSIDTARNQPQHFGDGTRLSIL.

This chain joins TRBV11-3 and TRBJ2-7; 9 nucleotides agree with TRBD2. The CDR3 has 16 residues. Germline lookup yields CDR1 SGHNT and CDR2 YENEEA. The V and J ends lost 3 bases and 2 bases, in that order; junction bases with no gene match: 8. CDR3 in DNA: TGTGCCAGCAGCTTGAGTTTCGGGACTAGCCCCTACGAGCAGTACTTC. Translation gives CASSLSFGTSPYEQYF.

The V call is TRBV30, the J call TRBJ1-5, with TRBD1 identical over 8 bases. Germline V CDR1 and CDR2: GTSNPN, SVGIG (reference sequence). Trimming removed 5 bases from V and 6 bases from J; junction bases left unmatched: 6. The CDR3 contains 13 residues. This CDR3 reads CAWGVRGLQPQHF. The CDR3 nucleotides are TGTGCCTGGGGGGTCAGGGGGCTTCAGCCCCAGCATTTT.

The chain couples TRBV29-1 to TRBJ2-1, with D hard to call. Germline CDR1 and CDR2: SQVTM and ANQGSEA. This CDR3 is 13 amino acids long. V shed 6 bases and J shed 0 bases, with 9 bases lying between them. The CDR3 loop reads CSVERSSYNEQFF. CDR3 coding DNA: TGCAGCGTGGAGAGGTCCTCCTACAATGAGCAGTTCTTC.

This clone was recorded only once. The chain couples TRBV5-6 to TRBJ2-5; 7 nucleotides align to TRBD2. The germline V gene encodes CDR1 SGHDT and CDR2 YYEEEE. The V segment lost 4 bases and the J segment 4 bases; nucleotides outside the gene matches: 19. CDR3 size: 18 residues. CDR3 sequence reads: CASSLPGGGGIRGETQYF. The CDR3 DNA reads as TGTGCCAGCAGCCTACCGGGAGGTGGCGGGATACGGGGAGAGACCCAGTACTTC.

The rearrangement uses TRBV9 and TRBJ2-6, with a tentative D call TRBD2 (6 bases). The germline V gene has CDR1 SGDLS and CDR2 YYNGEE. Between the trimmed V and J ends, which lost 4 bases and 0 bases, there was a span of 11 bases. The CDR3 runs 16 residues. The CDR3: CASSSLGGSGANVLTF. The CDR3 bases are TGTGCCAGCAGCTCCCTGGGGGGCTCTGGGGCCAACGTCCTGACTTTC.

The rearrangement joins TRBV6-5 to TRBJ1-2; the match to TRBD1 covers 7 bases. Losses at the gene ends were 5 bases for V and 5 bases for J; bases not matched to a gene: 5. Germline V CDR1 and CDR2: MNHEY, SVGAGI. This CDR3 comprises 13 residues. CDR3 region: CASSQGGLYGYTF. CDR3 DNA: TGTGCCAGCAGTCAGGGGGGCCTATATGGCTACACCTTC.

V is TRBV5-4 and J is TRBJ2-3; tentatively, D is TRBD1 or TRBD2 (5 bases each). The CDR3 has 15 residues. V lost 0 bases and J 4 bases, leaving 12 bases between the germline ends. CDR1 and CDR2 (germline): SGHNT, YYREEE (reference sequence). CDR3 sequence reads: CASSLGGNRADTQYF. The CDR3 DNA reads as TGTGCCAGCAGCTTGGGGGGGAATAGGGCAGATACGCAGTATTTT.